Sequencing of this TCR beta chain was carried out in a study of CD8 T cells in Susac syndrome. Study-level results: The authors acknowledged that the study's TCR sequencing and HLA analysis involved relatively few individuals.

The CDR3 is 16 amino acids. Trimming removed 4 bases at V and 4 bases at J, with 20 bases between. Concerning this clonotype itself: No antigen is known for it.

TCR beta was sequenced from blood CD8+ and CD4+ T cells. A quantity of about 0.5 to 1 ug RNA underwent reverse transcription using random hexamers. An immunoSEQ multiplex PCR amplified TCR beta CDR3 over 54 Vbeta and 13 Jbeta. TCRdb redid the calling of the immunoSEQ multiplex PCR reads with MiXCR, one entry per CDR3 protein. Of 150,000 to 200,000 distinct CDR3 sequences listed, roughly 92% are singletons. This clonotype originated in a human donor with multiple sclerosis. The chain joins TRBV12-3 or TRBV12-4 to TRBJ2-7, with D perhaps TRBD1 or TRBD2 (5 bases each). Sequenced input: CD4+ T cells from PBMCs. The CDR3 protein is CASSSTGTVLVYEQYF. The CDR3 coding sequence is TGTGCCAGCAGTTCCACCGGGACGGTCCTTGTTTACGAGCAGTACTTC.